The present entry profiles one T cell receptor (beta chain) with its context. Its recognized antigen is unknown. No base quality information exists; no much larger clone differs at one position. The sample comes from a study of shared clonotypes between healthy human individuals (dated by TCRdb to about 2020). Broadly, across the study: A couple of women and three men aged 18 to 49 years were included in the cohort. For each donor, CD4 naive and CD4 memory were each run on three plates, CD8 naive on two plates, and CD8 memory on one plate. Between about 0.9 and 9 billion PBMCs per donor were obtained by leukapheresis. Libraries were prepared and TCR repertoires were sequenced by different laboratories using diverse techniques, in order to increase sequencing depth and limit assay-specific biases. To estimate repertoire size and how much clonotype sharing occurs between individuals, the study deeply sequenced the blood TCR repertoires of several healthy adults.

For the CD8 naive samples, CD45RO-negative cells were positively selected for CCR7, yielding a CD45RA+CCR7+ population from which TemRA cells were excluded. Donors were healthy HIV-negative adults with no recently reported acute infections or vaccinations. Only Caucasian adults living in Nashville, Tennessee, USA were represented among the donors. Blood was collected by leukapheresis, and PBMCs were isolated by Ficoll-Histopaque density gradient centrifugation and then cryopreserved in liquid nitrogen vapor phase. Analytical flow cytometry was used to check the purity and quantity of every magnetically sorted T cell population. Genomic DNA was isolated from every sorted fraction and measured by UV absorbance on a Nanodrop 2000c. Sequences SEHNR (CDR1) and FQNEAQ (CDR2) are obtained from the germline V gene (reference sequence). The germline V end is reduced by 0 bases and the J end by 4 bases; junction bases left unmatched: 14. The CDR3 covers 19 residues, taking in both the cysteine and the phenylalanine. CDR3 DNA is the only sequence kept; it has 57 bases, read in frame from the first base.

The research as a whole found: Even with the large sequencing depth, rarefaction of the sorted-subset datasets indicated that sequencing was incomplete. Pairwise subsampling indicated that sequencing depth was expected to affect the degree of clonotype sharing among donors. Estimated clonotype richness was generally larger for naive than for memory subsets. When four donors were compared, the shared fraction of clonotypes was 5% to 6.5% for naive CD4, about 4% for naive CD8, about 2.5% for memory CD4, and 0.35% to 0.5% for memory CD8. Compared with non-shared clonotypes, clonotypes shared by all four sorted-subset donors had higher generation probabilities. Because the study included only a small number of donors, the genetic and exposure-history diversity represented was limited. Sampling was restricted to blood, and TCR repertoires in tissues likely differ from the TCR repertoires found in blood.

TCR CDR3 regions were amplified from genomic DNA by multiplex PCR using the deep immunoSEQ assay. Extracted genomic DNA from each cell subset was spread evenly across all wells of several immunoSEQ 96-well plates, with each plate serving as a replicate. For sorted subsets, approximately 200 ng of genomic DNA, equivalent to 30,000 or so T cell genomes, went into each replicate PCR. Purified libraries were quantified with a Qubit 3.0 fluorometer, sized on a Bioanalyzer 2100, and re-quantified with the KAPA Library Quantification kit. Each immunoSEQ 96-well plate was sequenced on its own single-read 150-cycle Illumina NextSeq 550 flow cell. Per the original workflow: The immunoSEQ output contained only junctional sequences without quality scores, so filtering could not match that applied to full-length reads. To assign V/J genes and CDR3, sequences were annotated using PyIR, a Python wrapper for IgBLAST v1.9, with IMGT germline references. Reads were removed for weak V/J assignments (E-value above 1e-6), missing CDR3, stop codons, out-of-frame junctions, or ambiguous translated residues. V3J clonotypes were defined by identical inferred V gene, J gene, and CDR3 amino acid sequence. To compute the percentage overlap between repertoires, the number of shared unique clonotypes was divided by the size of the smaller repertoire. Three approaches were used to assess repertoire richness: RTK rarefaction, the Chao1 estimator, and Recon v2.1 estimates of unobserved clonotypes. Generation probabilities were computed with OLGA for all TCRbeta clonotypes obtained by the gDNA method from several donors. This immuneACCESS table, as held by TCRdb, lists in-frame sequences with V and J called but not all clones. Of the missing ones, under half trace to an unresolved V gene in checked studies; the others have no known cause. Clone size and the V and J calls come from that table; the DNA yielded D and trimming. The sample table lists over 2,000,000 clones, around 93% of them with a count of one. The top ten hold about 1.7% of the sample.

The rearranged chain carries TRBV7-9 and TRBJ2-1, with 8 bases aligning to TRBD2. Sequencing was done on a sample of naive CD8+ T cells from PBMCs. Interpreted using the paper, the cell subset or site label stands for: CD45RA+CCR7+. This sequence was found in a man between 18 and 29 years old in good health. Some clones in this sample may be carry-over from other donors' samples. The DNA is TGTGCCAGCAGCTTAGCCGGGGGGGGGAAACTCCCCCTTTACAATGAGCAGTTCTTC. It encodes CASSLAGGGKLPLYNEQFF. Here the CDR3 is joined to the reference TRBV7-9 and TRBJ2-1 genes, and the full variable domain is: DTGVSQNPRHKITKRGQNVTFRCDPISEHNRLYWYRQTLGQGPEFLTYFQNEAQLEKSRLLSDRFSAERPKGSFSTLEIQRTEQGDSAMYLCASSLAGGGKLPLYNEQFFGPGTRLTVL.